Below are 26 T cell receptor beta chains sequenced from a single sample in a study of identical twins. TCRdb re-derived calls from the 5' RACE reads in MiXCR, one entry per CDR3 protein. The sample yields 1.5 million to 2 million distinct CDR3 sequences, under 35% seen once. Sequences were obtained from cord blood. Every receptor here comes from a newborn girl in good health.

This clonotype has only a few counts. The CDR3 bases are TGTGCCAGCAGGGAGACTGGACAGGGGGCTTACACTAACTATGGCTACACCTTC. This sequence encodes CASRETGQGAYTNYGYTF. The rearrangement joins TRBV7-9 to TRBJ1-2; TRBD1 aligns across 11 bases. Germline V gives CDR1 SEHNR, CDR2 FQNEAQ (reference sequence). Losses at the gene ends were 6 bases for V and 0 bases for J; bases not matched to a gene: 12. The length of the CDR3 is 18 residues.

In its sample, this clonotype was seen a few times. J is TRBJ2-1 and V is TRBV3-1; TRBD2 agrees at 7 bases. After removal of 0 bases from V and 10 bases from J, the junction contained 6 bases not matched to a gene. The CDR3 covers 14 residues. In germline, CDR1 is LGHDT, CDR2 YNNKEL (reference sequence). CDR3 bases: TGTGCCAGCAGCCAAGACACGGGAGGCGGCGAGCAGTTCTTC. Protein: CASSQDTGGGEQFF.

This chain uses TRBV20-1 with TRBJ2-7, with D perhaps matching TRBD2 (7 bases). Trimming left V 1 base short and J 7 bases short, with 14 bases between. CDR1 and CDR2 from the germline V gene are DFQATT and SNEGSKA (reference sequence). This CDR3 comprises 13 residues. The CDR3 is CSARGGGAQEQYF. The CDR3 coding sequence is TGCAGTGCTAGAGGTGGGGGGGCTCAAGAGCAGTACTTC.

V usage is TRBV4-1 and J usage is TRBJ2-1; D gene ambiguous. V dropped 0 bases and J dropped 0 bases, with 9 bases sitting between them. CDR3 length equals 16 residues. Per germline, CDR1 MGHRA and CDR2 YSYEKL. CDR3 residues: CASSQEGRLSYNEQFF. CDR3 in DNA: TGCGCCAGCAGCCAAGAGGGCCGCCTCTCCTACAATGAGCAGTTCTTC.

This clonotype was observed a few times. The rearrangement uses TRBV12-3 or TRBV12-4 and TRBJ1-5; the match to TRBD1 covers 7 bases. Unmatched junction bases numbered 8, after V lost 6 bases and J lost 0 bases. The CDR3 covers 16 residues. The CDR3: CASSRGQSYSNQPQHF. CDR3 sequence (DNA): TGTGCCAGCAGCCGGGGACAGTCCTATAGCAATCAGCCCCAGCATTTT.

The chain joins TRBV5-1 to TRBJ2-1, with D maybe TRBD1 (6 bases). CDR1 and CDR2 from the germline V gene are SGHRS and YFSETQ. CDR3 length equals 16 residues. V lost 6 bases and J 4 bases, leaving 20 bases between the germline ends. In DNA, the CDR3 is TGCGCCAGCACCCAGCCCCACAGCGGACAGTACAATGAGCAGTTCTTC. Translation: CASTQPHSGQYNEQFF. The whole variable domain, filled in from reference TRBV5-1 and TRBJ2-1, reads KAGVTQTPRYLIKTRGQQVTLSCSPISGHRSVSWYQQTPGQGLQFLFEYFSETQRNKGNFPGRFSGRQFSNSRSEMNVSTLELGDSALYLCASTQPHSGQYNEQFFGPGTRLTVL.

In the case of this clonotype: Since a much larger clone is just one base distant, this may be a read error. V gene TRBV2 combines with J gene TRBJ2-5; D unresolved. The J call is uncertain, as TRBJ2-7 better fits the DNA end. CDR3 length: 11 amino acids. From germline, CDR1 is SNHLY and CDR2 FYNNEI. CDR3 DNA sequence: TGTGCCAGCAGTGAAACGGACGAGCAGTACTTC. Translating it yields CASSETDEQYF.

This clonotype was detected only a few times. The V and J genes are TRBV20-1 and TRBJ1-2; possible D gene TRBD1, 6 bases. Germline lookup yields CDR1 DFQATT and CDR2 SNEGSKA (reference sequence). Trimming removed 3 bases at V and 8 bases at J, with 13 bases between. The length of the CDR3 is 12 residues. The CDR3, as DNA: TGCAGTGCTAGCAATACAGGGTACGGCTACACCTTC. This codes for CSASNTGYGYTF.

The chain recombines TRBV7-2 with TRBJ2-7, with 10 bases that match TRBD1. The CDR3 consists of 15 residues. Trimming at V came to 3 bases and at J to 5 bases, leaving 7 bases not matched to a gene. Germline loops: CDR1 SGHTA, CDR2 FQGNSA. DNA of the CDR3: TGTGCCAGCAGCTTCTACCGGGACAGGGGCCACGAGCAGTACTTC. As protein: CASSFYRDRGHEQYF.

V gene TRBV20-1 combines with J gene TRBJ2-1, with D unclear. The closer fit of TRBJ2-3 to the DNA end suggests the J call may be wrong. Germline lookup yields CDR1 DFQATT and CDR2 SNEGSKA (reference sequence). This CDR3 is built from 15 residues. This chain's CDR3 is CSAKNLVGSYNEQYF. In nucleotides, the CDR3 is TGCAGTGCTAAAAACCTCGTGGGCTCCTACAATGAGCAGTATTTT.

This clonotype was seen ten or more times. V is TRBV25-1 and J is TRBJ2-3; D remains ambiguous. V was clipped by 4 bases and J by 1 base, with 9 bases between them. Germline values: CDR1 MGHDK, CDR2 SYGVNS. The CDR3 has 14 residues. CDR3 in amino acids: CASSVTTRTDTQYF. CDR3 nucleotides: TGTGCCAGCAGTGTGACAACTCGCACAGATACGCAGTATTTT.

This clonotype was seen more than once but under ten times. V usage is TRBV6-1 and J usage is TRBJ2-7; D is ambiguous. Germline V CDR1 and CDR2: MNHNS, SASEGT. V lost 0 bases, J lost 1 base, and 10 bases lay in between. CDR3 size: 15 residues. The CDR3 DNA reads TGTGCCAGCAGTGAAGCTAAAGGTAAGTCCTACGAGCAGTACTTC. It is translated as CASSEAKGKSYEQYF.

This clonotype was observed many times. The chain is built from TRBV20-1 and TRBJ2-3, with D maybe TRBD1 (5 bases). This CDR3 contains 14 residues. V was trimmed by 2 bases and J by 1 base, leaving 10 bases between them. From germline, CDR1 is DFQATT and CDR2 SNEGSKA (reference sequence). CDR3 coding DNA: TGCAGTGCTAGAAGGGGTAGGGGCACAGATACGCAGTATTTT. Translating it yields CSARRGRGTDTQYF.

The chain combines TRBV7-2 with TRBJ2-5, with D maybe TRBD2 (6 bases). Trimming shortened V by 0 bases and J by 3 bases, and 14 bases separated the two germline ends. Germline V gene lookup returns CDR1 SGHTA and CDR2 FQGNSA. CDR3 length: 16 amino acids. The DNA of the CDR3 is TGTGCCAGCAGCTTAGCCCGACTACGGAGGGAAGAGACCCAGTACTTC. This gives the protein CASSLARLRREETQYF.

This clonotype occurred a few times. This rearrangement joins TRBV12-3 or TRBV12-4 to TRBJ2-7; TRBD1 is a possible D gene (5 bases). V was cut by 2 bases and J by 7 bases, with 18 bases left in between. The CDR3 length is 15 residues. The CDR3 region is CASSLFPGQGDEQYF. The CDR3, as DNA: TGTGCCAGCAGTTTATTTCCCGGTCAGGGCGATGAGCAGTACTTC.

Remarks on this clonotype: The germline gene is not matched at one end of the junction; a read error may be the cause. The chain joins TRBV4-2 to TRBJ2-3; TRBD2 matches at 15 bases. The CDR3 length is 20 residues. Germline V gives CDR1 LGHNA, CDR2 YNFKEQ. This CDR3 is CASSRTGLAGGQSSIDTQYF. In nucleotides, the CDR3 is TGTGCCAGCAGCCGAACGGGACTAGCGGGGGGCCAATCTAGCATAGATACGCAGTATTTT.

The V gene is TRBV20-1, the J gene TRBJ1-2; 11 bases are a match to TRBD1. CDR3 length: 14 amino acids. V shed 4 bases and J 2 bases; nucleotides not matched to a gene: 3. Germline lookup yields CDR1 DFQATT and CDR2 SNEGSKA (reference sequence). The CDR3 protein is CSANGQGANYGYTF. CDR3 coding DNA: TGCAGTGCTAATGGACAGGGGGCAAACTATGGCTACACCTTC.

V gene TRBV24-1 combines with J gene TRBJ2-1; 7 nucleotides agree with TRBD1. V lost 4 bases and J lost 8; bases outside the gene matches: 4. CDR1 and CDR2 from the germline V gene are KGHDR and SFDVKD. The CDR3 is 13 residues long. CDR3 nucleotides: TGTGCCACCAGTGACCAAACAGGGGATGAGCAGTTCTTC. This translates into CATSDQTGDEQFF.

This chain connects TRBV20-1 to TRBJ2-7, with 10 bases matching TRBD1. Germline values: CDR1 DFQATT, CDR2 SNEGSKA (reference sequence). V lost 3 bases, J lost 0 bases, and 2 bases stayed unmatched. The CDR3 runs 14 residues. In DNA form, the CDR3 reads TGCAGTGCTAGTGGACAGGGGGACTCCTACGAGCAGTACTTC. Its protein is CSASGQGDSYEQYF.

This clonotype has ten or more counts. This rearrangement joins TRBV12-3 or TRBV12-4 to TRBJ2-1; 13 nucleotides match TRBD2. This CDR3 is 16 amino acids long. V was pared by 5 bases and J by 2 bases, with 3 bases of the junction left unmatched. The CDR3 sequence: CASSPGTSGAYNEQFF. The CDR3 nucleotides read TGTGCCAGCAGTCCCGGGACTAGCGGGGCCTACAATGAGCAGTTCTTC.

This clonotype occurred once. The genes are TRBV6-6 and TRBJ1-1; the match to TRBD1 covers 9 bases. With 4 bases clipped from V and 7 bases from J, the junction kept 4 bases outside the gene matches. CDR1 is MNHNY, CDR2 SVGAGI, per germline (reference sequence). There are 13 residues in the CDR3. CDR3 loop: CASSSTGGGEAFF. The CDR3 coding sequence is TGTGCCAGCAGTTCGACAGGGGGTGGTGAAGCTTTCTTT.

This clonotype was counted between two and nine times. V usage is TRBV27 and J usage is TRBJ2-1; a possible D gene is TRBD1 (6 bases). V lost 5 bases, J lost 8 bases, and 13 bases lay in between. The CDR3 loop spans 13 amino acids. The germline V gene has CDR1 MNHEY and CDR2 SMNVEV (reference sequence). The CDR3 loop reads CASSPHRAHEQFF. In nucleotides, the CDR3 is TGTGCCAGCAGTCCCCACAGGGCCCATGAGCAGTTCTTC.

This clonotype was seen just once. V is TRBV20-1 and J is TRBJ1-1; 7 bases are shared with TRBD1. This CDR3 region has 12 residues. CDR1 DFQATT and CDR2 SNEGSKA come from the germline V gene (reference sequence). V trimming: 0 bases; J trimming: 11 bases; junction bases outside the gene matches: 6. The CDR3: CSAREGQREAFF. The CDR3 DNA is TGCAGTGCTAGAGAGGGACAGCGTGAGGCTTTCTTT.

The CDR3 here is CASSQDGGLPGQFF. DNA of the CDR3: TGTGCCAGCAGCCAAGATGGGGGACTTCCAGGGCAGTTCTTC. The gene calls are TRBV4-2 and TRBJ2-1; D is perhaps TRBD2 (6 bases). Germline CDR1 is LGHNA and CDR2 is YNFKEQ. CDR3 size: 14 residues. Trimming took 0 bases from V and 12 from J, leaving 15 bases between them.

The chain couples TRBV7-9 to TRBJ1-5; TRBD1 might be the D (5 bases). CDR3 length: 14 residues. Trimming shortened V by 1 base and J by 6 bases, and 10 bases separated the two germline ends. Germline assignment: CDR1 SEHNR and CDR2 FQNEAQ (reference sequence). The chain's CDR3 is CASSLGGTIQPQHF. The CDR3 bases are TGTGCCAGCAGCTTAGGTGGGACCATTCAGCCCCAGCATTTT. The variable domain in full, with the rest retrieved from reference TRBV7-9 and TRBJ1-5, is DTGVSQNPRHKITKRGQNVTFRCDPISEHNRLYWYRQTLGQGPEFLTYFQNEAQLEKSRLLSDRFSAERPKGSFSTLEIQRTEQGDSAMYLCASSLGGTIQPQHFGDGTRLSIL.

The table lists this clonotype with a few counts. CDR3 sequence reads: CASSFFAIEQFF. CDR3 sequence (DNA): TGTGCCAGCAGTTTCTTCGCTATCGAGCAGTTCTTC. V and J are TRBV12-3 or TRBV12-4 and TRBJ2-1; D unresolved. The CDR3 has 12 residues. V was pared by 3 bases and J by 10 bases, with 10 bases between.